This T cell receptor beta chain was recovered during a study of STAT5B mutations in CD4+ large granular lymphocyte leukemia. Per the germline V gene, CDR1 is SGHAT and CDR2 is FQNNGV. The CDR3 has 13 amino acids. Deletions cut 4 bases from V and 3 bases from J, with 10 bases between. Sequenced by immunoSEQ multiplex PCR; TCRdb stores in-frame clones only, minus some. Among roughly 2,000 clones listed, about nine tenths were seen once. The TCR comes from a woman in her 70s with CD4+ T-cell large granular lymphocyte leukemia. Material for sequencing was PBMCs. V is TRBV11-2 and J is TRBJ2-7; TRBD1 might be the D (5 bases). CDR3 protein: CASSSSTVYEQYF. The CDR3 DNA reads TGTGCCAGCAGCTCCTCGACAGTCTACGAGCAGTACTTC.